This T cell receptor (beta chain) is drawn from a study of shared clonotypes between healthy human individuals. V gave up 7 bases and J gave up 5 bases, with 17 bases separating them. The CDR3 sequence is 14 residues long. Germline CDR1 MDHEN, CDR2 SYDVKM. Sequencing used immunoSEQ multiplex PCR; TCRdb keeps in-frame clones, though not all of them. The repertoire holds about 2.5 million clones, with 85% to 95% as singletons. The chain has TRBV28 and TRBJ1-1; TRBD1 might be the D (5 bases). The sequencing input was naive CD4+ T cells from PBMCs. This sample's subset: CD45RA+ positively selected. The origin of this receptor is a young man in good health. Some clones in this sample may be carry-over from other donors' samples. CDR3 in DNA: TGTGCCAGCACCTCGGGACCCCCCGGGACTGAAGCTTTCTTT. Its protein product is CASTSGPPGTEAFF.